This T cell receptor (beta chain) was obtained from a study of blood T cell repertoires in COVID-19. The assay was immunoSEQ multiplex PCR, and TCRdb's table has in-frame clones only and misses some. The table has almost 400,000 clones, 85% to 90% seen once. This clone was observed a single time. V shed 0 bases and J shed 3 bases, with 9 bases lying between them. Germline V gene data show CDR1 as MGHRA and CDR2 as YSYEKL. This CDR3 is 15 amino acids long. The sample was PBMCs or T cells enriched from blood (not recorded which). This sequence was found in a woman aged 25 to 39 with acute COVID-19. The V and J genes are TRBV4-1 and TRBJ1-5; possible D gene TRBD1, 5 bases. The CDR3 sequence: CASSQEGDPNQPQHF. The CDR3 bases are TGCGCCAGCAGCCAAGAAGGGGATCCCAATCAGCCCCAGCATTTT.